The rows below give T cell receptor beta chains drawn from one sample of a study of blood T cell repertoires in COVID-19. Generated by immunoSEQ multiplex PCR, the TCRdb table keeps only in-frame clones and is missing some. The data hold about 260,000 clones, with under 90% observed a single time. Sequenced sample: peripheral blood. All receptors derive from a man in his 60s with acute or convalescent COVID-19. Both conserved end residues are part of each CDR3. The order of the fields is D gene, V gene, J gene, CDR3 protein. D genes are given only for firm matches.

d_call: NA; v_call: TRBV28; j_call: TRBJ1-2; cdr3_aa: CASSTPAPTGIYGYTF
d_call: TRBD1; v_call: TRBV12-3/TRBV12-4; j_call: TRBJ1-1; cdr3_aa: CASSLGTGEAFF
d_call: NA; v_call: TRBV6-5; j_call: TRBJ1-2; cdr3_aa: CASSYGEGANYGYTF
d_call: TRBD1; v_call: TRBV6-5; j_call: TRBJ1-1; cdr3_aa: CASRGQGVAEAFF
d_call: TRBD2; v_call: TRBV18; j_call: TRBJ2-3; cdr3_aa: CASSPASGRLLDTQYF
d_call: NA; v_call: TRBV19; j_call: TRBJ2-1; cdr3_aa: CASSLRLAPFNEQFF
d_call: NA; v_call: TRBV27; j_call: TRBJ1-2; cdr3_aa: CASRPGQPFRGYTF
d_call: TRBD2; v_call: TRBV7-3; j_call: TRBJ2-2; cdr3_aa: CASSSSGTNTGELFF
d_call: TRBD1; v_call: TRBV7-9; j_call: TRBJ1-2; cdr3_aa: CASSSGQGAGGYTF
d_call: NA; v_call: TRBV20-1; j_call: TRBJ2-7; cdr3_aa: CSASLGDTYEQYF
d_call: TRBD2; v_call: TRBV29-1; j_call: TRBJ2-7; cdr3_aa: CSVIPIGTNYEQYF
d_call: NA; v_call: TRBV7-9; j_call: TRBJ1-3; cdr3_aa: CASSLAGRFSGNTIYF
d_call: TRBD2; v_call: TRBV4-1; j_call: TRBJ2-5; cdr3_aa: CASSRVTSDQETQYF
d_call: TRBD2; v_call: TRBV18; j_call: TRBJ2-7; cdr3_aa: CASSPPGLGLPSPTYEQYF
d_call: NA; v_call: TRBV5-4; j_call: TRBJ1-2; cdr3_aa: CASSRGGENYGYTF
d_call: NA; v_call: TRBV30; j_call: TRBJ1-2; cdr3_aa: CAWSAGGGRGYTF
d_call: TRBD1; v_call: TRBV18; j_call: TRBJ1-1; cdr3_aa: CASSPGGSRISEAFF
d_call: NA; v_call: TRBV29-1; j_call: TRBJ2-1; cdr3_aa: CSVETGAHNEQFF
d_call: TRBD1; v_call: TRBV20-1; j_call: TRBJ1-5; cdr3_aa: CSASLSTGWRNQPQHF
d_call: TRBD1; v_call: TRBV7-3; j_call: TRBJ1-2; cdr3_aa: CASSSYFQGVGYGYTF
d_call: TRBD1; v_call: TRBV28; j_call: TRBJ2-7; cdr3_aa: CASSLTGTYEQYF
d_call: TRBD2; v_call: TRBV12-5; j_call: TRBJ2-5; cdr3_aa: CASGSGFGAGGRETQYF
d_call: NA; v_call: TRBV5-1; j_call: TRBJ1-4; cdr3_aa: CASSLAAGRTTNEKLFF
d_call: NA; v_call: TRBV11-3; j_call: TRBJ2-2; cdr3_aa: CASSKNTGELFF
d_call: TRBD1; v_call: TRBV12-5; j_call: TRBJ2-3; cdr3_aa: CASGPGTATSTDTQYF
d_call: NA; v_call: TRBV4-3; j_call: TRBJ2-1; cdr3_aa: CASSQDPSGEYNEQFF
d_call: TRBD2; v_call: TRBV5-1; j_call: TRBJ2-3; cdr3_aa: CASSLVLGGADTQYF
d_call: NA; v_call: TRBV14; j_call: TRBJ2-5; cdr3_aa: CASSHLSLGTQYF
d_call: TRBD1; v_call: TRBV4-1; j_call: TRBJ1-5; cdr3_aa: CASSPGVLGQGAGQPQHF
d_call: NA; v_call: TRBV9; j_call: TRBJ1-1; cdr3_aa: CASSAGGRRGTEAFF
d_call: TRBD1; v_call: TRBV29-1; j_call: TRBJ1-1; cdr3_aa: CSVEGGYGTGLSLLEAFF
d_call: TRBD2; v_call: TRBV3-1/TRBV3-2; j_call: TRBJ2-1; cdr3_aa: CASSQDLVSGLPNEQFF
d_call: TRBD1; v_call: TRBV7-9; j_call: TRBJ1-4; cdr3_aa: CASSSTGGDEKLFF
d_call: TRBD2; v_call: TRBV3-1/TRBV3-2; j_call: TRBJ2-7; cdr3_aa: CASSQLGRGITSGDTGEQYF
d_call: TRBD2; v_call: TRBV4-2; j_call: TRBJ2-2; cdr3_aa: CASSQDLLAGVNTGELFF
d_call: NA; v_call: TRBV11-3; j_call: TRBJ2-3; cdr3_aa: CASSLNPRADTQYF
d_call: NA; v_call: TRBV28; j_call: TRBJ1-6; cdr3_aa: CARKYRVFSYNSPLHF
d_call: NA; v_call: TRBV5-1; j_call: TRBJ2-3; cdr3_aa: CASSLGLSTDTQYF
d_call: TRBD2; v_call: TRBV25-1; j_call: TRBJ2-1; cdr3_aa: CASSGRTSNEQFF
d_call: NA; v_call: TRBV6-6; j_call: TRBJ1-2; cdr3_aa: CASSPGGAYGYTF
d_call: NA; v_call: TRBV12-2; j_call: TRBJ1-2; cdr3_aa: CASRADSESYGYTF
d_call: NA; v_call: TRBV10-2; j_call: TRBJ1-1; cdr3_aa: CASSAGNTEAFF
d_call: NA; v_call: TRBV28; j_call: TRBJ2-1; cdr3_aa: CASSSPGYEQFF
d_call: NA; v_call: TRBV2; j_call: TRBJ2-5; cdr3_aa: CASSVTGTPQETQYF
d_call: NA; v_call: TRBV10-2; j_call: TRBJ1-5; cdr3_aa: CASSGTNSNQPQHF
d_call: NA; v_call: TRBV10-3; j_call: TRBJ2-7; cdr3_aa: CATMIAPDYEQYF
d_call: NA; v_call: TRBV3-1/TRBV3-2; j_call: TRBJ1-1; cdr3_aa: CASSQGAVTEAFF
d_call: TRBD2; v_call: TRBV29-1; j_call: TRBJ2-1; cdr3_aa: CSVEDRTSGATMKQFF
d_call: TRBD2; v_call: TRBV5-1; j_call: TRBJ2-1; cdr3_aa: CASSLERLAGDSYEQFF
d_call: NA; v_call: TRBV5-6; j_call: TRBJ1-1; cdr3_aa: CASSRPRQALNTEAFF
d_call: NA; v_call: TRBV24-1; j_call: TRBJ2-7; cdr3_aa: CATSEPQGRGYEQYF
d_call: TRBD1; v_call: TRBV19; j_call: TRBJ2-1; cdr3_aa: CASSGLGTGGHEQFF
d_call: TRBD1; v_call: TRBV6-5; j_call: TRBJ1-2; cdr3_aa: CASSRDRKNYGYTF